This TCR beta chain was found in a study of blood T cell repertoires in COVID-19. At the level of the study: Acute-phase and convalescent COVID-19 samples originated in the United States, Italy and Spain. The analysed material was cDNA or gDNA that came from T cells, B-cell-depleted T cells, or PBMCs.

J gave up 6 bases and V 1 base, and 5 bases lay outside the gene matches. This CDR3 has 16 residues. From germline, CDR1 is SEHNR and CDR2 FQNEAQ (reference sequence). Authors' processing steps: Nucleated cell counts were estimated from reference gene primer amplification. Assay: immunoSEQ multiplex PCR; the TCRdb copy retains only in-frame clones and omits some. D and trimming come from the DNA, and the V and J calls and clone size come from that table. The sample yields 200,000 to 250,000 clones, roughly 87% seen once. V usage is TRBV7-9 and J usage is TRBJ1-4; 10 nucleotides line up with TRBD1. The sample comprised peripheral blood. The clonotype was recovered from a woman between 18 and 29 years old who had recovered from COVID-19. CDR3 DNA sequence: TGTGCCAGCAGCTTAGGGGACAGGGGAAAGGATGAAAAACTGTTTTTT. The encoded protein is CASSLGDRGKDEKLFF.